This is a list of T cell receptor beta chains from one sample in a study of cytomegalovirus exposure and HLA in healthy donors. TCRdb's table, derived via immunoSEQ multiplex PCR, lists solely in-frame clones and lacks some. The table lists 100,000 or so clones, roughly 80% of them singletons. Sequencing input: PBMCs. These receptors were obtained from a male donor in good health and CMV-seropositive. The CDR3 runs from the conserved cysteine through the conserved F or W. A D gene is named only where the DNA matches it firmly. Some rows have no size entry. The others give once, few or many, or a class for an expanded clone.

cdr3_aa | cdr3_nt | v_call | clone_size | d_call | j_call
CASSESRGSSYNEQFF | TGTGCCAGCAGTGAATCCCGGGGGAGCTCCTACAATGAGCAGTTCTTC | TRBV6-4 | - | - | TRBJ2-1
CASSTHRGIGYGYTF | TGTGCCAGCAGCACACACAGGGGAATTGGCTATGGCTACACCTTC | TRBV7-9 | - | TRBD1 | TRBJ1-2
CASSPTSGSPYEQYF | TGTGCCAGCAGCCCGACTAGCGGGAGCCCCTACGAGCAGTACTTC | TRBV7-2 | few | TRBD2 | TRBJ2-7
CASSQDRGSPLHF | TGCGCCAGCAGCCAAGACAGGGGTTCACCCCTCCACTTT | TRBV4-3 | - | - | TRBJ1-6
CASSQAHSQFF | TGTGCCAGCAGCCAAGCGCACTCCCAGTTCTTC | TRBV4-2 | - | - | TRBJ2-1
CASSSYFGEQYF | TGTGCCAGCTCCTCTTATTTCGGGGAGCAGTACTTC | TRBV7-2 | once | - | TRBJ2-7
CASRSLGSGGNSPLHF | TGTGCCAGCAGATCCCTCGGGTCAGGAGGGAATTCACCCCTCCACTTT | TRBV6-6 | - | - | TRBJ1-6
CASRLTGGVTEAFF | TGCGCCAGCAGATTGACAGGGGGGGTAACTGAAGCTTTCTTT | TRBV5-1 | - | TRBD1 | TRBJ1-1
CASETGGGSNYGYTF | TGTGCCAGCGAGACAGGGGGCGGTAGTAACTATGGCTACACCTTC | TRBV10-3 | - | TRBD1 | TRBJ1-2
CASSLDRGYEQYF | TGTGCCAGCAGCTTAGACAGGGGTTACGAGCAGTACTTC | TRBV7-8 | - | TRBD1 | TRBJ2-7
CASSLEAGGTEAFF | TGTGCCAGCAGCTTAGAAGCAGGAGGGACTGAAGCTTTCTTT | TRBV11-2 | - | - | TRBJ1-1
CASSVREGGYEQYF | TGTGCCAGCAGCGTTAGGGAGGGGGGCTACGAGCAGTACTTC | TRBV7-2 | - | - | TRBJ2-7
CASSLGLTNEQFF | TGTGCCAGCAGCTTAGGACTAACGAATGAGCAGTTCTTC | TRBV7-9 | - | - | TRBJ2-1
CASSPRSRRGETQYF | TGTGCCAGCAGCCCACGGTCCCGGCGGGGAGAGACCCAGTACTTC | TRBV5-4 | - | - | TRBJ2-5
CASSSSLGLAVNTGELFF | TGTGCCAGCAGCTCCTCCCTTGGACTAGCAGTGAACACCGGGGAGCTGTTTTTT | TRBV7-2 | few | TRBD2 | TRBJ2-2
CASSSTTVINEKLFF | TGTGCCAGTAGTTCAACGACAGTCATTAATGAAAAACTGTTTTTT | TRBV19 | - | - | TRBJ1-4
CASSLVGGGRSEQFF | TGTGCCAGCAGCCTAGTAGGGGGAGGGCGTAGTGAGCAGTTCTTC | TRBV5-4 | - | - | TRBJ2-1
CAWSVSSTGELFF | TGTGCCTGGAGTGTATCTTCCACCGGGGAGCTGTTTTTT | TRBV30 | - | - | TRBJ2-2